This T cell receptor beta chain was identified during a study of CD8+CD57+ T cells in acquired aplastic anemia. Study background: About 11 million reads, on average, were obtained for CD4+ cells from healthy donors.

According to the study, genomic DNA was the template for TCR beta VDJ and CDR3 profiling. TCRdb processed the reads anew with MiXCR; each CDR3 protein has one entry. The data hold around 130,000 distinct CDR3 sequences, with 48% observed a single time. Comment on this clonotype: A read error may explain this, as a much larger clone is one base away.

Trimming removed 8 bases from V and 7 bases from J; junction bases left unmatched: 12. Germline V gene sequence: CDR1 MNHNS, CDR2 SASEGT. The CDR3 loop spans 15 amino acids. This clonotype was obtained from a human donor in good health, serving as a control. J is TRBJ1-4 and V is TRBV6-1; TRBD1 matches 8 bases. Sequencing was done on a sample of sorted CD4+, CD8+, or CD8+CD57+ T cells (not recorded which) from PBMCs. The chain's CDR3 is CASGRDRGRGEKLFF. CDR3 in DNA: TGTGCCAGCGGGCGCGACAGGGGAAGGGGTGAAAAACTGTTTTTT.